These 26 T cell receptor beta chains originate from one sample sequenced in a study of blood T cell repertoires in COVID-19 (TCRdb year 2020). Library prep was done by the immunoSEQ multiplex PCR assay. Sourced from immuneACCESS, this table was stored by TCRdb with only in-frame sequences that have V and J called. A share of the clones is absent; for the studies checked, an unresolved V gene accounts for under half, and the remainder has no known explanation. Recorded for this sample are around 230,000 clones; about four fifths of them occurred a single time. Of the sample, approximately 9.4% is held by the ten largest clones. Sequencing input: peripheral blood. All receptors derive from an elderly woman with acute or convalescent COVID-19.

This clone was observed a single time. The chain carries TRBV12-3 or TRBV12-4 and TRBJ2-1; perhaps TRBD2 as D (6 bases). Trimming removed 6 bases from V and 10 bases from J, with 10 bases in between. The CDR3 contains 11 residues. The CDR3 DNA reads TGTGCCAGCAGCCCGGGGGAGGAGCAGTTCTTC. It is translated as CASSPGEEQFF.

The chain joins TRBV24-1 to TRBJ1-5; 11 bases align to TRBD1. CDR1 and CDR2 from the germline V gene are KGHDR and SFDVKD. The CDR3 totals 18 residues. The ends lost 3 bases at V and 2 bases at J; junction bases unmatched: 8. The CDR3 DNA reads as TGTGCCACCAGTGATCCCCGGACAGGGGGCGTTGGCAATCAGCCCCAGCATTTT. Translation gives CATSDPRTGGVGNQPQHF.

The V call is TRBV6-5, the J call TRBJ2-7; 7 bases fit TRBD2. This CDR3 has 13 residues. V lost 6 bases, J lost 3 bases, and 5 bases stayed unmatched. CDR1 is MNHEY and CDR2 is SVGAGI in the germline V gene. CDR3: CASRGRGVYEQYF. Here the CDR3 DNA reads TGTGCCAGCAGGGGGAGGGGAGTCTACGAGCAGTACTTC.

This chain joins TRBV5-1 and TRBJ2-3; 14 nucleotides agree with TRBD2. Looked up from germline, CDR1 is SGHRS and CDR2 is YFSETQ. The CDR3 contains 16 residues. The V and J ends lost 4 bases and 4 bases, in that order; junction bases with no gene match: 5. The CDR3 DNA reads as TGCGCCAGCAGCCCGACTAGCGGGGGGGCCTCAGATACGCAGTATTTT. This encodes CASSPTSGGASDTQYF.

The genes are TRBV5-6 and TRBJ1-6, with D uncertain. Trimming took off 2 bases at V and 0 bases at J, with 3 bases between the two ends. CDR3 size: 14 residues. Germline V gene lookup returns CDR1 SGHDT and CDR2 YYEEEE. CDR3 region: CASSFSSYNSPLHF. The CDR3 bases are TGTGCCAGCAGCTTCAGCTCCTATAATTCACCCCTCCACTTT.

The CDR3 spells CSASAGQADEQYF. The CDR3 DNA sequence: TGCAGTGCTAGTGCGGGACAGGCCGACGAGCAGTACTTC. V gene TRBV20-1 combines with J gene TRBJ2-7; 8 bases are shared with TRBD1. Germline V gene data show CDR1 as DFQATT and CDR2 as SNEGSKA (reference sequence). V trimming: 3 bases; J trimming: 5 bases; junction bases outside the gene matches: 6. The CDR3 spans 13 residues.

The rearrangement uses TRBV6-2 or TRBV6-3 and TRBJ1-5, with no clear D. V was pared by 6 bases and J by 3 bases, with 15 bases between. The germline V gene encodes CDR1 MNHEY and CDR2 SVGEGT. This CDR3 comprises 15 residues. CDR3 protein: CASSSMGRTNQPQHF. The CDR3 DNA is TGTGCCAGCAGCTCGATGGGGAGAACCAATCAGCCCCAGCATTTT.

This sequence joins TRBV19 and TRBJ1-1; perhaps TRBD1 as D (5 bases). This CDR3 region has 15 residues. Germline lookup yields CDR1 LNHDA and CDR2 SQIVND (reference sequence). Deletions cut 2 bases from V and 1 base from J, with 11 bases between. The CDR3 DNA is TGTGCCAGTAGTATAACATTAACAGGGAACACTGAAGCTTTCTTT. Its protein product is CASSITLTGNTEAFF.

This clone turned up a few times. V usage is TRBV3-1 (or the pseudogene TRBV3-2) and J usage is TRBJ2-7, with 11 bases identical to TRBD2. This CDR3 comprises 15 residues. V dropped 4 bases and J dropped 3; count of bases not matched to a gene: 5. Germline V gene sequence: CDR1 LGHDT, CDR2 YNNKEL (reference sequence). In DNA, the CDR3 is TGTGCCAGCAGCCCCTCTAGCGGGGGGTTCTACGAGCAGTACTTC. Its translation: CASSPSSGGFYEQYF.

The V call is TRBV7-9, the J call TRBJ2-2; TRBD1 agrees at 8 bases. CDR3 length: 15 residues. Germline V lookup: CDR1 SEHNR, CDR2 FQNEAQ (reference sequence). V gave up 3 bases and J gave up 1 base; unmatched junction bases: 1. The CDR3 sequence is CASSLDRENTGELFF. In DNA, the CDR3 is TGTGCCAGCAGCTTGGACAGGGAGAACACCGGGGAGCTGTTTTTT.

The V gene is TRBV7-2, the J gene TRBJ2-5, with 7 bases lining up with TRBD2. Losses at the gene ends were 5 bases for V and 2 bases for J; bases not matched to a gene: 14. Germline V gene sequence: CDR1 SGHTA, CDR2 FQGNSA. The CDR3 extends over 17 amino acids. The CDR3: CASSPELAPRLQETQYF. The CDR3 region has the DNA TGTGCCAGCAGCCCCGAACTAGCGCCACGACTTCAAGAGACCCAGTACTTC.

The CDR3 reads CASSSRQYYTGELFF. CDR3 coding DNA: TGTGCCAGCAGCTCCCGACAATATTACACCGGGGAGCTGTTTTTT. The genes are TRBV11-1 and TRBJ2-2; D is unclear. The germline gives CDR1 SGHAT, CDR2 FQDESV (reference sequence). Trimming shortened V by 4 bases and J by 3 bases, and 12 bases separated the two germline ends. The CDR3 extends over 15 amino acids.

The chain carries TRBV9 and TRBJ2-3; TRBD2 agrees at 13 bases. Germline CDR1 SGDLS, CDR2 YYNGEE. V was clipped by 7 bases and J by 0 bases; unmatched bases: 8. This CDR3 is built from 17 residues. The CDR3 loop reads CASGRTSGGASTDTQYF. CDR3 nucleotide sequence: TGTGCCAGCGGACGGACTAGCGGGGGAGCTAGCACAGATACGCAGTATTTT.

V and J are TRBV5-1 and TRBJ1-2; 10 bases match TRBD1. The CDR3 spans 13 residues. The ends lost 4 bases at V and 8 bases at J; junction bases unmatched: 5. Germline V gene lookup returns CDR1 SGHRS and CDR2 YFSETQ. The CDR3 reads CASSGTGEGGYTF. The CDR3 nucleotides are TGCGCCAGCAGCGGGACAGGGGAGGGAGGCTACACCTTC.

The CDR3 DNA sequence: TGTGCCAGCTCACCAGAGGGCCCGGGCTATGGCTACACCTTC. This translates into CASSPEGPGYGYTF. The chain recombines TRBV18 with TRBJ1-2; D unclear. This CDR3 has 14 amino acids. CDR1 and CDR2 from the germline V gene are KGHSH and LQKENI. Trimming cost V 2 bases and J 4 bases, with 11 bases left between them.

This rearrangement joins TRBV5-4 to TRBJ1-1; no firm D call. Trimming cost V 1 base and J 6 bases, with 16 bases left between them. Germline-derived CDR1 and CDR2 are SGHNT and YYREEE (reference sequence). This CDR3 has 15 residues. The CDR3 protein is CASSLRLALDSEAFF. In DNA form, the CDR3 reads TGTGCCAGCAGCTTGAGACTAGCCCTCGATTCTGAAGCTTTCTTT.

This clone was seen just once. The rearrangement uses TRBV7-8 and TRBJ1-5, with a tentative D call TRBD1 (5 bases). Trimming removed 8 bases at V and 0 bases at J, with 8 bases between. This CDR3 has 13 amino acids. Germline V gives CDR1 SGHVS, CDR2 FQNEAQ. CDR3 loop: CASGGLSNQPQHF. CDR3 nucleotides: TGTGCCAGCGGGGGACTTAGCAATCAGCCCCAGCATTTT.

The CDR3 loop is CASSSDSGGSGNTIYF. CDR3 DNA sequence: TGCGCCAGCAGCTCGGATTCAGGGGGCTCTGGAAACACCATATATTTT. The gene calls are TRBV5-1 and TRBJ1-3; 7 nucleotides line up with TRBD1. The V gene's germline CDR1 is SGHRS and CDR2 YFSETQ. CDR3 size: 16 residues. With V trimmed by 3 bases and J by 0 bases, 6 bases remained unmatched.

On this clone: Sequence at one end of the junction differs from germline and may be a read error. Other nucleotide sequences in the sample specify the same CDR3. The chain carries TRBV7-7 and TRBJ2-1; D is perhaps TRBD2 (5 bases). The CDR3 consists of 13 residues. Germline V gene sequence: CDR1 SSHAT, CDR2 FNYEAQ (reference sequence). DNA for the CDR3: TGTGCTAGCAGCTTAGATCGGGGCAATGAGCAGTTCTTC. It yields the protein CASSLDRGNEQFF.

The CDR3 loop is CASRKGGPNEKLFF. The CDR3 DNA sequence: TGTGCCAGCAGAAAAGGCGGGCCTAATGAAAAACTGTTTTTT. The chain links TRBV5-4 to TRBJ1-4; D gene unclear. CDR3 length equals 14 residues. The V end lost 5 bases, the J end lost 3 bases, and 11 bases lay between the germline ends. Germline V gene sequence: CDR1 SGHNT, CDR2 YYREEE (reference sequence). The complete variable domain, with remaining parts taken from reference TRBV5-4 and TRBJ1-4, reads ETGVTQSPTHLIKTRGQQVTLRCSSQSGHNTVSWYQQALGQGPQFIFQYYREEENGRGNFPPRFSGLQFPNYSSELNVNALELDDSALYLCASRKGGPNEKLFFGSGTQLSVL.

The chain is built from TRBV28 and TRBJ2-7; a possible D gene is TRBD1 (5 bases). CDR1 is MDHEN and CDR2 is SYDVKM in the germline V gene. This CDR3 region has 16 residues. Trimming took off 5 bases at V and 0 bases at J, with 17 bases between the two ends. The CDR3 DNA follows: TGTGCCAGCAGTGAGTCAGGGAACCCTTACTCCTACGAGCAGTACTTC. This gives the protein CASSESGNPYSYEQYF.

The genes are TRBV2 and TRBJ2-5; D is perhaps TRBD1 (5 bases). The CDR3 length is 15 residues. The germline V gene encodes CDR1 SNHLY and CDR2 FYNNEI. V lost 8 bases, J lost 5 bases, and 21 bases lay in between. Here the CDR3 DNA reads TGTGCCAGCTCTAGGTCAGGGCTCCTGGGGGAGACCCAGTACTTC. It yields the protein CASSRSGLLGETQYF. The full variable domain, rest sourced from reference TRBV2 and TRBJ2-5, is EPEVTQTPSHQVTQMGQEVILRCVPISNHLYFYWYRQILGQKVEFLVSFYNNEISEKSEIFDDQFSVERPDGSNFTLKIRSTKLEDSAMYFCASSRSGLLGETQYFGPGTRLLVL.

The CDR3 loop is CASSSGLGETQYF. DNA for the CDR3: TGCGCCAGCAGCTCGGGTCTGGGAGAGACCCAGTACTTC. This chain connects TRBV5-1 to TRBJ2-5, with D uncertain. The CDR3 is 13 residues long. Per the germline V gene, CDR1 is SGHRS and CDR2 is YFSETQ. V lost 3 bases and J 4 bases, leaving 10 bases between the germline ends. Based on the CDR3 plus reference TRBV5-1 and TRBJ2-5, the full variable domain is KAGVTQTPRYLIKTRGQQVTLSCSPISGHRSVSWYQQTPGQGLQFLFEYFSETQRNKGNFPGRFSGRQFSNSRSEMNVSTLELGDSALYLCASSSGLGETQYFGPGTRLLVL.

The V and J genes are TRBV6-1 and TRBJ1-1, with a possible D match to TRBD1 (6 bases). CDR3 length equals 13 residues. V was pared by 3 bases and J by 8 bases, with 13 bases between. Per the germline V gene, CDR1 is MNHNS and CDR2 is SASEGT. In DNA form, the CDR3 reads TGTGCCAGCAGTGATGTCGACAGGCACGAAGCTTTCTTT. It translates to CASSDVDRHEAFF.

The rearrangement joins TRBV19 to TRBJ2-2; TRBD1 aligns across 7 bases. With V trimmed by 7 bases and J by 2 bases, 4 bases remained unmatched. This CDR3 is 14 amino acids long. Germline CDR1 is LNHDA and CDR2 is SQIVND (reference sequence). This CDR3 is CASNRDSNTGELFF. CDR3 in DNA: TGTGCCAGTAACCGGGACAGTAACACCGGGGAGCTGTTTTTT.

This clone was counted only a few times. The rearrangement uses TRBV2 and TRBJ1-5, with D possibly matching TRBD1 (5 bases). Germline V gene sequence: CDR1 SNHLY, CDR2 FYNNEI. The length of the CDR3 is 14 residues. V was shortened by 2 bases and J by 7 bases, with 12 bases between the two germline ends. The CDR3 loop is CASSEYQGIQPQHF. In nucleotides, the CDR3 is TGTGCCAGCAGTGAATATCAGGGCATCCAGCCCCAGCATTTT.